Listed below are T cell receptor beta chains from one sample, sequenced in a study of shared clonotypes between healthy human individuals. TCRdb's copy holds only in-frame clones and misses some; the assay was immunoSEQ multiplex PCR. This sample yields around 1.9 million clones, of which around 93% are seen a single time; roughly 1.7% belongs to the top ten. The source material was naive CD8+ T cells from PBMCs. These receptors came from a man aged 18 to 35 in good health. Some clones in this sample may be carry-over from other donors' samples. The CDR3 runs from the conserved cysteine through the conserved F or W. A D gene is named only where the DNA matches it firmly. Size values are once, few and many counts, or a class for expanded clones, and some rows have none.

v_gene: TRBV14
abundance: .
j_gene: TRBJ1-1
d_gene: .
CDR3nt: TGTGCCAGCAGCCCCTGGGGCGGAGGAATCGTGAACACTGAAGCTTTCTTT
CDR3aa: CASSPWGGGIVNTEAFF

v_gene: TRBV27
abundance: once
j_gene: TRBJ1-4
d_gene: .
CDR3nt: TGTGCCAGCAGTTTCAGGACAGCAACTAATGAAAAACTGTTTTTT
CDR3aa: CASSFRTATNEKLFF

v_gene: TRBV7-9
abundance: .
j_gene: TRBJ2-2
d_gene: .
CDR3nt: TGTGCCAGCAGCTTAGCAGACGGGGAGCTGTTTTTT
CDR3aa: CASSLADGELFF

v_gene: TRBV14
abundance: .
j_gene: TRBJ2-7
d_gene: TRBD1
CDR3nt: TGTGCCAGCAGCCAAAAACAGGGGATCTCCTACGAGCAGTACTTC
CDR3aa: CASSQKQGISYEQYF

v_gene: TRBV4-3
abundance: .
j_gene: TRBJ2-2
d_gene: .
CDR3nt: TGCGCCAGCAGCCAAGACACGGGGGCGCTAACCGGGGAGCTGTTTTTT
CDR3aa: CASSQDTGALTGELFF

v_gene: TRBV28
abundance: .
j_gene: TRBJ2-3
d_gene: .
CDR3nt: TGTGCCAGTCCCCTGGGTCGGGGCGATACGCAGTATTTT
CDR3aa: CASPLGRGDTQYF

v_gene: TRBV7-9
abundance: .
j_gene: TRBJ1-2
d_gene: .
CDR3nt: TGTGCCAGCAGCTACCCCCTTGGCAGGGCTTATGGCTACACCTTC
CDR3aa: CASSYPLGRAYGYTF

v_gene: TRBV7-9
abundance: .
j_gene: TRBJ2-5
d_gene: .
CDR3nt: TGTGCCAGCAGCCTACCCTTGGGGTTTGGGATCCAAGAGACCCAGTACTTC
CDR3aa: CASSLPLGFGIQETQYF

v_gene: TRBV6-1
abundance: .
j_gene: TRBJ2-1
d_gene: TRBD2
CDR3nt: TGTGCCAGCAGTGACCGAGCGGGAGCGCCCTACAATGAGCAGTTCTTC
CDR3aa: CASSDRAGAPYNEQFF

v_gene: TRBV4-3
abundance: .
j_gene: TRBJ2-7
d_gene: .
CDR3nt: TGCGCCAGCAGCCAAGGAGCAGGGGAGGACTACGAGCAGTACTTC
CDR3aa: CASSQGAGEDYEQYF

v_gene: TRBV28
abundance: .
j_gene: TRBJ1-5
d_gene: .
CDR3nt: TGTGCCAGCAGACCAATTTTTATTGCTGAGGGTCAGCCCCAGCATTTT
CDR3aa: CASRPIFIAEGQPQHF

v_gene: TRBV4-1
abundance: .
j_gene: TRBJ2-1
d_gene: .
CDR3nt: TGCGCCAGCAGCCAAGAGCAGTACCAGGCCAACAATGAGCAGTTCTTC
CDR3aa: CASSQEQYQANNEQFF

v_gene: TRBV19
abundance: .
j_gene: TRBJ2-7
d_gene: TRBD2
CDR3nt: TGTGCCAGTAGTATGCGGGAGGGTGACGAGCAGTACTTC
CDR3aa: CASSMREGDEQYF

v_gene: TRBV5-1
abundance: .
j_gene: TRBJ1-2
d_gene: TRBD1
CDR3nt: TGCGCCAGCTCCCGTGGACAGGGCTATGGCTACACCTTC
CDR3aa: CASSRGQGYGYTF

v_gene: TRBV11-2
abundance: .
j_gene: TRBJ1-2
d_gene: .
CDR3nt: TGTGCCAGCAGCTTAGATCGTTTGGGCCCAAACTATGGCTACACCTTC
CDR3aa: CASSLDRLGPNYGYTF

v_gene: TRBV10-3
abundance: .
j_gene: TRBJ2-2
d_gene: .
CDR3nt: TGTGCCATCCTAACACAAACATCGGGGGCCGGGGAGCTGTTTTTT
CDR3aa: CAILTQTSGAGELFF

v_gene: TRBV19
abundance: .
j_gene: TRBJ1-1
d_gene: .
CDR3nt: TGTGCCAGTAGTATTGTTGGACAGTGGGACACTGAAGCTTTCTTT
CDR3aa: CASSIVGQWDTEAFF

v_gene: TRBV5-1
abundance: .
j_gene: TRBJ2-1
d_gene: TRBD1
CDR3nt: TGCGCCAGCAGCTCGACAGGGGGCTCCTACAATGAGCAGTTCTTC
CDR3aa: CASSSTGGSYNEQFF

v_gene: TRBV10-3
abundance: .
j_gene: TRBJ2-2
d_gene: .
CDR3nt: TGTGCCATCAGTGATTTGGGGTACCGGGAGCTGTTTTTT
CDR3aa: CAISDLGYRELFF

v_gene: TRBV11-2
abundance: .
j_gene: TRBJ2-3
d_gene: TRBD2
CDR3nt: TGTGCCAGCAGCCCAGTTGATAGCGGGATCCCAGATACGCAGTATTTT
CDR3aa: CASSPVDSGIPDTQYF

v_gene: TRBV7-9
abundance: .
j_gene: TRBJ1-1
d_gene: .
CDR3nt: TGTGCCAGCAGCTTAGCGAGAAGGGGCGGGAATGAAGCTTTCTTT
CDR3aa: CASSLARRGGNEAFF

v_gene: TRBV7-9
abundance: .
j_gene: TRBJ2-7
d_gene: .
CDR3nt: TGTGCCAGCGGAAAAGGCGCCTACGAGCAGTACTTC
CDR3aa: CASGKGAYEQYF

v_gene: TRBV28
abundance: once
j_gene: TRBJ2-1
d_gene: TRBD2
CDR3nt: TGTGCCAGCAGCCCCCCGCCGGGACTAGCGGCTATCAAGAGCTCCTACAATGAGCAGTTCTTC
CDR3aa: CASSPPPGLAAIKSSYNEQFF

v_gene: TRBV6-4
abundance: .
j_gene: TRBJ2-7
d_gene: .
CDR3nt: TGTGCCAGCAGTGACAGGGCCTTCGCGCTTAGGGGCGAGCAGTACTTC
CDR3aa: CASSDRAFALRGEQYF

v_gene: TRBV14
abundance: .
j_gene: TRBJ2-3
d_gene: TRBD2
CDR3nt: TGTGCCAGCAGCCAAGAGCTAGCGGGATTAACAGATACGCAGTATTTT
CDR3aa: CASSQELAGLTDTQYF

v_gene: TRBV5-4
abundance: .
j_gene: TRBJ1-1
d_gene: .
CDR3nt: TGTGCCAGCAGCCAGGATAGGACTGAAGCTTTCTTT
CDR3aa: CASSQDRTEAFF

v_gene: TRBV6-6
abundance: .
j_gene: TRBJ1-1
d_gene: .
CDR3nt: TGTGCCAGCAGTTACCCACAGGTGAACACTGAAGCTTTCTTT
CDR3aa: CASSYPQVNTEAFF

v_gene: TRBV10-3
abundance: once
j_gene: TRBJ2-7
d_gene: TRBD2
CDR3nt: TGTGCCATCAAACCGGGACTAGCCACCGGGGAGTACTTC
CDR3aa: CAIKPGLATGEYF

v_gene: TRBV4-1
abundance: .
j_gene: TRBJ2-1
d_gene: .
CDR3nt: TGCGCCAGCAGCCTAGACGCCTCCTACAATGAGCAGTTCTTC
CDR3aa: CASSLDASYNEQFF

v_gene: TRBV27
abundance: .
j_gene: TRBJ1-1
d_gene: .
CDR3nt: TGTGCCAGCAGTTTAGAAGACACTGAAGCTTTCTTT
CDR3aa: CASSLEDTEAFF

v_gene: TRBV7-9
abundance: .
j_gene: TRBJ1-5
d_gene: .
CDR3nt: TGTGCCAGCAGCTTGGGTCGGGACCGTGATCAGCCCCAGCATTTT
CDR3aa: CASSLGRDRDQPQHF

v_gene: TRBV6-8
abundance: .
j_gene: TRBJ2-7
d_gene: TRBD2
CDR3nt: TGTGCCCCCCGGGCGGGAGCAAGCTCCTACGAGCAGTACTTC
CDR3aa: CAPRAGASSYEQYF

v_gene: TRBV27
abundance: .
j_gene: TRBJ1-5
d_gene: TRBD1
CDR3nt: TGTGCCAGCAGTCCAGGACAGGGTTTCCAGCCCCAGCATTTT
CDR3aa: CASSPGQGFQPQHF

v_gene: TRBV2
abundance: .
j_gene: TRBJ2-3
d_gene: TRBD2
CDR3nt: TGTGCCAGCAGTGTGACCCGCGGGACTAGTGTGGATACGCAGTATTTT
CDR3aa: CASSVTRGTSVDTQYF

v_gene: TRBV19
abundance: .
j_gene: TRBJ2-2
d_gene: .
CDR3nt: TGTGCCAGTAGTATCGAGGGGTTAGGCACCGGGGAGCTGTTTTTT
CDR3aa: CASSIEGLGTGELFF

v_gene: TRBV27
abundance: once
j_gene: TRBJ2-1
d_gene: .
CDR3nt: TGTGCCAGCAGTTCCTACAAGAATGAGCAGTTCTTC
CDR3aa: CASSSYKNEQFF

v_gene: TRBV5-4
abundance: .
j_gene: TRBJ1-1
d_gene: .
CDR3nt: TGTGCCAGCAGCTTCCAACAGGACACTGAAGCTTTCTTT
CDR3aa: CASSFQQDTEAFF

v_gene: TRBV5-8
abundance: .
j_gene: TRBJ2-7
d_gene: TRBD2
CDR3nt: TGTGCCAGCAGCTTGGAGGCGGGAGCCCTGACCTACGAGCAGTACTTC
CDR3aa: CASSLEAGALTYEQYF

v_gene: TRBV28
abundance: .
j_gene: TRBJ2-7
d_gene: TRBD2
CDR3nt: TGTGCCAGCAGCCCGACGGGACTAGAGAACGAGCAGTACTTC
CDR3aa: CASSPTGLENEQYF

v_gene: TRBV27
abundance: .
j_gene: TRBJ2-7
d_gene: TRBD1
CDR3nt: TGTGCCAGCAGTTTATCGAGGACAGGGGCCGTATACGAGCAGTACTTC
CDR3aa: CASSLSRTGAVYEQYF

v_gene: TRBV25-1
abundance: once
j_gene: TRBJ2-7
d_gene: TRBD1
CDR3nt: TGTGCCAGCAGTAAACAGGGGGGTTACGAGCAGTACTTC
CDR3aa: CASSKQGGYEQYF

v_gene: TRBV9
abundance: .
j_gene: TRBJ2-2
d_gene: .
CDR3nt: TGTGCCAGCAGCGTAAGCCACTCCGGCGCGATCACCGGGGAGCTGTTTTTT
CDR3aa: CASSVSHSGAITGELFF

v_gene: TRBV15
abundance: few
j_gene: TRBJ1-1
d_gene: .
CDR3nt: TGTGCCACCAGCGACGCGGTGGGCACTGAAGCTTTCTTT
CDR3aa: CATSDAVGTEAFF

v_gene: TRBV27
abundance: .
j_gene: TRBJ1-2
d_gene: TRBD1
CDR3nt: TGTGCCAGCAGTTTTGGGACAGGGGTGGGCTACACCTTC
CDR3aa: CASSFGTGVGYTF

v_gene: TRBV7-9
abundance: .
j_gene: TRBJ2-5
d_gene: .
CDR3nt: TGTGCCAGCAGCCTGGCACCTACAGGGATCCAAGAGACCCAGTACTTC
CDR3aa: CASSLAPTGIQETQYF

v_gene: TRBV13
abundance: .
j_gene: TRBJ2-3
d_gene: .
CDR3nt: TGTGCAAGCGGACCCCGCGAAGATACGCAGTATTTT
CDR3aa: CASGPREDTQYF

v_gene: TRBV5-4
abundance: once
j_gene: TRBJ2-7
d_gene: .
CDR3nt: TGTGCCAGCAGCTTGAGGGGCCAAGGCCGAGAGCAGTACTTC
CDR3aa: CASSLRGQGREQYF

v_gene: TRBV27
abundance: .
j_gene: TRBJ2-7
d_gene: .
CDR3nt: TGTGCCAGCAGTTTTAGGATCTTCTCCTACGAGCAGTACTTC
CDR3aa: CASSFRIFSYEQYF

v_gene: TRBV11-2
abundance: .
j_gene: TRBJ2-3
d_gene: .
CDR3nt: TGTGCCAGCAGCTTGGGGCACAGGGACGATCTTAGAGATACGCAGTATTTT
CDR3aa: CASSLGHRDDLRDTQYF

v_gene: TRBV6-5
abundance: .
j_gene: TRBJ2-7
d_gene: .
CDR3nt: TGTGCCAGCAGTTATGACGGGGTACTCTACGAGCAGTACTTC
CDR3aa: CASSYDGVLYEQYF

v_gene: TRBV13
abundance: .
j_gene: TRBJ2-1
d_gene: .
CDR3nt: TGTGCCAGCAGCCCCCCATGGGAGAGACGTGAGCAGTTCTTC
CDR3aa: CASSPPWERREQFF

v_gene: TRBV6-6
abundance: .
j_gene: TRBJ2-1
d_gene: TRBD2
CDR3nt: TGTGCCAGCAGTTACCTCGTGGGAAAGCGGGAGGACGGGCAGTTCTTC
CDR3aa: CASSYLVGKREDGQFF

v_gene: TRBV6-4
abundance: .
j_gene: TRBJ1-3
d_gene: .
CDR3nt: TGTGCCAGCTTTACAGGGTCAAACACCATATATTTT
CDR3aa: CASFTGSNTIYF

v_gene: TRBV7-9
abundance: .
j_gene: TRBJ1-4
d_gene: .
CDR3nt: TGTGCCAGCAGCTCCCGTGGAGGAACTAATGAAAAACTGTTTTTT
CDR3aa: CASSSRGGTNEKLFF

v_gene: TRBV6-6
abundance: .
j_gene: TRBJ2-1
d_gene: TRBD1
CDR3nt: TGTGCCAGCAGTGGATTACAGGGGGCGGGCAATGAGCAGTTCTTC
CDR3aa: CASSGLQGAGNEQFF